The 3 T cell receptor beta chains presented below share a single source sample, sequenced in a study of regulatory T cells in long-lasting Graves disease. The time point denotes: persistent/refractory GD, antithyroid drugs over 5 years with positive TRAb. The TCR library used RNA extracted from PBMCs. Libraries of TCR beta came from iRepertoire HTBI primers plus Arm-PCR of CDR3 regions. TCRdb reanalysed the multiplex PCR reads using MiXCR and keeps one entry per CDR3 protein. The repertoire holds 300,000 to 400,000 distinct CDR3 sequences, with 15% to 20% as singletons. This specimen consisted of peripheral blood mononuclear cells (PBMCs), obtained when the disease was refractory, from a patient treated with antithyroid drugs. The receptors were sampled from a female donor with Graves disease.

The chain joins TRBV5-6 to TRBJ1-6, with a tentative D call TRBD1 (5 bases). Germline CDR1 is SGHDT and CDR2 is YYEEEE. This CDR3 is built from 15 residues. Trimming stripped 4 bases from V and 2 bases from J, with 10 bases between. The CDR3 loop reads CASSGAAAYNSPLHF. CDR3 DNA sequence: TGTGCCAGCAGCGGGGCGGCAGCCTATAATTCACCCCTCCACTTT.

This chain joins TRBV19 and TRBJ2-1, with 10 bases matching TRBD2. V gave up 2 bases and J gave up 7 bases; unmatched junction bases: 5. Germline assignment: CDR1 LNHDA and CDR2 SQIVND (reference sequence). The CDR3 is 15 residues long. This CDR3 reads CASSISAGGSNEQFF. As DNA, the CDR3 is TGTGCCAGTAGTATATCAGCGGGAGGGAGTAATGAGCAGTTCTTC.

The genes are TRBV5-6 and TRBJ1-2; D perhaps matches TRBD1 (6 bases). Germline assignment: CDR1 SGHDT and CDR2 YYEEEE. The V gene lost 3 bases and the J gene lost 1 base, with 22 bases spanning the gap. CDR3 length equals 18 residues. CDR3 bases: TGTGCCAGCAGCTGGGGGCTCTTCTCACGAGCGAATAACTATGGCTACACCTTC. Its protein is CASSWGLFSRANNYGYTF.